This TCR beta chain emerged from a study of T cells expressing NK-cell markers. The CDR3 spans 14 residues. Germline V gene lookup returns CDR1 SGHRS and CDR2 YFSETQ. TCR beta cDNA was generated via 5'RACE template switching incorporating UMIs. TCRdb reprocessed the 5' RACE reads and keeps a single row for each CDR3 protein, giving no DNA. The sample table includes 550,000 to 600,000 distinct CDR3 sequences. With respect to this clonotype: The antigen remains unidentified.

The study's findings and limits: It was still unclear whether expanded NKG2C+ T cell clones were HCMV specific.

The V and J genes are TRBV5-1 and TRBJ2-5; with no DNA, the TCRdb D assignment of TRBD2 cannot be verified. The material sequenced was blood T cells: a sorted CD56 or NKG2C T cell subset, CD4+ or CD8+ T cells, or bulk PBMC T cells (not recorded which). The receptor's source is a man between 18 and 35 years old in good health. CDR3 in amino acids: CASTASGSWETQYF.